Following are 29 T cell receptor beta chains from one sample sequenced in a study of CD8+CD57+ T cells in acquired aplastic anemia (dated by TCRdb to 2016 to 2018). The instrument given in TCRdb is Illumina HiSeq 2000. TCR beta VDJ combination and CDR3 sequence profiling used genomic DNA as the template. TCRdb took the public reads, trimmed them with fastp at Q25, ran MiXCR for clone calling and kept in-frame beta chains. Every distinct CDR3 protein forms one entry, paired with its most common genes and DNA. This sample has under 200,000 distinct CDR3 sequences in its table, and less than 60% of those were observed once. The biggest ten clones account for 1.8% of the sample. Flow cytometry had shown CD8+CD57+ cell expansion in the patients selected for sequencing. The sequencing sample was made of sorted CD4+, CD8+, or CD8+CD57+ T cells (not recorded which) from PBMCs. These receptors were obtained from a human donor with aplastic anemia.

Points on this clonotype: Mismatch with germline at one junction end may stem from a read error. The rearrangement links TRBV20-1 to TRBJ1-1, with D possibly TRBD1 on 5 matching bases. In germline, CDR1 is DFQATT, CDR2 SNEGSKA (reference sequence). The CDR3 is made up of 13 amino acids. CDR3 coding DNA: TGCAGTGCGAGAGAGGGGACCTACACTGAAGCTTTCTTT. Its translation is CSAREGTYTEAFF.

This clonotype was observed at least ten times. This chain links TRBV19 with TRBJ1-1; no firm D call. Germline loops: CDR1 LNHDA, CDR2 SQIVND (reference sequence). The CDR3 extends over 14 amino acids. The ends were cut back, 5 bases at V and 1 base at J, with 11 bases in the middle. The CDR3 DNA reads TGTGCCAGTAGTCCCCGCAGCGGGAACACTGAAGCTTTCTTT. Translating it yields CASSPRSGNTEAFF. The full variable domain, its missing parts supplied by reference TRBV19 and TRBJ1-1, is DGGITQSPKYLFRKEGQNVTLSCEQNLNHDAMYWYRQDPGQGLRLIYYSQIVNDFQKGDIAEGYSVSREKKESFPLTVTSAQKNPTAFYLCASSPRSGNTEAFFGQGTRLTVV.

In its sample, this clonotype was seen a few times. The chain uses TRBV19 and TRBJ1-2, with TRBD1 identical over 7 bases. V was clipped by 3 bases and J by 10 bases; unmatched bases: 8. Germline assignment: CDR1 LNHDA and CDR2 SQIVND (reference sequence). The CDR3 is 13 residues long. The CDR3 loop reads CASSMTGTSDYTF. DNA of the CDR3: TGTGCCAGTAGTATGACAGGGACCTCTGACTACACCTTC.

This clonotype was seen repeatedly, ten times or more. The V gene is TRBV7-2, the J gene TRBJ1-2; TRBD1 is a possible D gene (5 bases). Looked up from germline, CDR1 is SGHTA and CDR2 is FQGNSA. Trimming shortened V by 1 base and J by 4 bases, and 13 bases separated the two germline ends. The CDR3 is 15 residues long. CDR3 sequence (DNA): TGTGCCAGCAGCTTAGGGAACCAGGGTGGCTATGGCTACACCTTC. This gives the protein CASSLGNQGGYGYTF.

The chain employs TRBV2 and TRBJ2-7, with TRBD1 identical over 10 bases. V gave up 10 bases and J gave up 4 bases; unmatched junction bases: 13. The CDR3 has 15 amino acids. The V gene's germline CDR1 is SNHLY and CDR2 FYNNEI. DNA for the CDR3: TGTGCCACGAGAGAGGGACAGGGGTATGGATACGAGCAGTACTTC. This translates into CATREGQGYGYEQYF.

In nucleotides, the CDR3 is TGTGCTAGTGGTTCCCATCCATTCTTGGAGCAGTACTTC. It translates to CASGSHPFLEQYF. The V gene is TRBV12-5, the J gene TRBJ2-7; no definite D call. The V end lost 4 bases, the J end lost 7 bases, and 14 bases lay between the germline ends. Germline-derived CDR1 and CDR2 are LGHNT and FRNRAP. The CDR3 has 13 residues.

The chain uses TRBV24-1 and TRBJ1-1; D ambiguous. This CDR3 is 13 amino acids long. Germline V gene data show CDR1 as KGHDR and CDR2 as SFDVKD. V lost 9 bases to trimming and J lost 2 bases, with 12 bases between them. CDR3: CATQEQANTEAFF. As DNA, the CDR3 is TGTGCCACCCAGGAGCAGGCTAACACTGAAGCTTTCTTT.

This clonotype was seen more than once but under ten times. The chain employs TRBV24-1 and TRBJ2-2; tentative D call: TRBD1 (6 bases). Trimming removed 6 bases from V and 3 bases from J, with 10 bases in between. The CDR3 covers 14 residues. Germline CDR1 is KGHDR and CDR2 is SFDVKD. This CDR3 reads CATSLSGDTGELFF. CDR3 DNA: TGTGCCACCAGTCTGTCAGGGGACACCGGGGAGCTGTTTTTT.

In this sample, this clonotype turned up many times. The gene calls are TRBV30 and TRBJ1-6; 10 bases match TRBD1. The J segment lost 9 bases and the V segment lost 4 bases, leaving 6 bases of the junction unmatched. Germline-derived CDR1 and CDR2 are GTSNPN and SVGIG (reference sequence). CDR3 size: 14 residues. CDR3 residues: CAWTSGQGSSPLHF. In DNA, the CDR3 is TGTGCCTGGACCTCGGGACAGGGGTCTTCACCCCTCCACTTT.

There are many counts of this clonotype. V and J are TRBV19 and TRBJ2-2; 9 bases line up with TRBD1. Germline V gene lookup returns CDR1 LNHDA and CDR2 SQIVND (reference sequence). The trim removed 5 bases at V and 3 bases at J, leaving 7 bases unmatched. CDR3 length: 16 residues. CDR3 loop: CASSPNRGQDTGELFF. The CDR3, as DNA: TGTGCCAGTAGTCCAAACAGGGGGCAAGACACCGGGGAGCTGTTTTTT.

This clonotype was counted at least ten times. CDR3 in amino acids: CAWSVLGGLVGEQYF. CDR3 nucleotide sequence: TGTGCCTGGAGTGTACTAGGGGGCCTGGTCGGCGAGCAGTACTTC. The chain recombines TRBV30 with TRBJ2-7, with 7 bases matching TRBD1. J was trimmed by 6 bases and V by 0 bases; bases with no gene match: 11. CDR3 length: 15 residues. Germline values: CDR1 GTSNPN, CDR2 SVGIG (reference sequence).

CDR3 region: CASSLGTTSPLHF. The CDR3 DNA is TGTGCCAGCAGCCTCGGGACGACTTCACCCCTCCACTTT. The chain joins TRBV13 to TRBJ1-6; possible D gene TRBD1, 5 bases. Trimming stripped 5 bases from V and 9 bases from J, with 11 bases between. The CDR3 is 13 residues long. Per germline, CDR1 PRHDT and CDR2 FYEKMQ (reference sequence).

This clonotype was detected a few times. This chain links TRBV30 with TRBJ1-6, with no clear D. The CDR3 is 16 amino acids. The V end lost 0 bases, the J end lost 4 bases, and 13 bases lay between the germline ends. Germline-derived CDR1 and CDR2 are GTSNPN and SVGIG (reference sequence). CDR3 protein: CAWSVRKAAYNSPLHF. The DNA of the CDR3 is TGTGCCTGGAGTGTACGGAAGGCGGCGTATAATTCACCCCTCCACTTT.

The CDR3 sequence is CASSNRDSSSYEQYF. Written as DNA, the CDR3 is TGTGCCAGTAGTAACCGGGACAGTTCCTCCTACGAGCAGTACTTC. The V and J genes are TRBV19 and TRBJ2-7; 7 positions match TRBD1. CDR1 and CDR2 from the germline V gene are LNHDA and SQIVND (reference sequence). The J segment lost 0 bases and the V segment lost 4 bases, leaving 6 bases of the junction unmatched. This CDR3 is 15 amino acids long.

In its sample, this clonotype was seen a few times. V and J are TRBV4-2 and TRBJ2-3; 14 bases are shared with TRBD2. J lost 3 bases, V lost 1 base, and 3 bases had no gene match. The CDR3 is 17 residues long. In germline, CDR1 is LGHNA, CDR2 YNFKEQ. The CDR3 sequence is CASSQGLAGGRTDTQYF. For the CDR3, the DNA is TGTGCCAGCAGCCAAGGACTAGCGGGGGGGAGAACAGATACGCAGTATTTT.

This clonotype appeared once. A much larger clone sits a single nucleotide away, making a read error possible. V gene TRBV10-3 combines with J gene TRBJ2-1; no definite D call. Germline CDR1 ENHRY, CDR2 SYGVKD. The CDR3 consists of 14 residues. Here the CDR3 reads CASSVVAPYNEQFF. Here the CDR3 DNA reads TGTGCCAGCAGTGTCGTCGCCCCGTACAATGAGCAGTTCTTC.

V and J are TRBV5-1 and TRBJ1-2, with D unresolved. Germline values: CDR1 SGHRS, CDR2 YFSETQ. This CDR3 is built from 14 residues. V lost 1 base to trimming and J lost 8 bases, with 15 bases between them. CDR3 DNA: TGCGCCAGCAGCTTGAATAGGCAGGACGGGGGCTACACCTTC. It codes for CASSLNRQDGGYTF. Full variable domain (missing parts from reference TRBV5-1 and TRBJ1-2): KAGVTQTPRYLIKTRGQQVTLSCSPISGHRSVSWYQQTPGQGLQFLFEYFSETQRNKGNFPGRFSGRQFSNSRSEMNVSTLELGDSALYLCASSLNRQDGGYTFGSGTRLTVV.

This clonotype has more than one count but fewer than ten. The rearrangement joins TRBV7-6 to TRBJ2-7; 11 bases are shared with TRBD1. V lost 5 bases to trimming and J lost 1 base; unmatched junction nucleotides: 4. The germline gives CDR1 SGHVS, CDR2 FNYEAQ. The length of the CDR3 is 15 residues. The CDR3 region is CASSLGDRGSYEQYF. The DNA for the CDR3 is TGTGCCAGCAGCCTAGGGGACAGGGGGTCCTACGAGCAGTACTTC.

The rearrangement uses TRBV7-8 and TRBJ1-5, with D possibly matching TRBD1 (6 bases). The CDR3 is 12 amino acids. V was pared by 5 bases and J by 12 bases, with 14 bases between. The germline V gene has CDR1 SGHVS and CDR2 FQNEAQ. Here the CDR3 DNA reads TGTGCCAGCAGCGACCCGGGGGGCAGCCAGCATTTT. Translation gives CASSDPGGSQHF. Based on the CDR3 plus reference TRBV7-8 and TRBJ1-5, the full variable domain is GAGVSQSPRYKVAKRGQDVALRCDPISGHVSLFWYQQALGQGPEFLTYFQNEAQLDKSGLPSDRFFAERPEGSVSTLKIQRTQQEDSAVYLCASSDPGGSQHFGDGTRLSIL.

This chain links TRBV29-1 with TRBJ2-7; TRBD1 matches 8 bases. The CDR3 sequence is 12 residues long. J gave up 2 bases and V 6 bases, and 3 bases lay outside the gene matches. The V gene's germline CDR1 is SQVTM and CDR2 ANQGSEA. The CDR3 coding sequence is TGCAGCGTGGGGACAGGAGCCTACGAGCAGTACTTC. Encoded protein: CSVGTGAYEQYF.

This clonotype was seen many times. The CDR3 spells CATSRDFLAGPTPQETQYF. As DNA, the CDR3 is TGTGCCACCAGCAGAGATTTTCTAGCGGGACCAACACCACAAGAGACCCAGTACTTC. The rearrangement uses TRBV15 and TRBJ2-5; 9 nucleotides line up with TRBD2. The V and J ends lost 0 bases and 2 bases, in that order; junction bases with no gene match: 13. The CDR3 covers 19 residues. Per the germline V gene, CDR1 is LNHNV and CDR2 is YYDKDF (reference sequence).

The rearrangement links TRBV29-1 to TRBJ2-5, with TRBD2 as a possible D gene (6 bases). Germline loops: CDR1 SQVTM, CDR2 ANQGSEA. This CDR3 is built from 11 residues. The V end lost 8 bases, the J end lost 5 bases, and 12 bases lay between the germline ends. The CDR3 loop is CSPGLAETQYF. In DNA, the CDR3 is TGCAGCCCCGGGCTAGCGGAGACCCAGTACTTC. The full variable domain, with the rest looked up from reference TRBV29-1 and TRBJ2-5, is SAVISQKPSRDICQRGTSLTIQCQVDSQVTMMFWYRQQPGQSLTLIATANQGSEATYESGFVIDKFPISRPNLTFSTLTVSNMSPEDSSIYLCSPGLAETQYFGPGTRLLVL.

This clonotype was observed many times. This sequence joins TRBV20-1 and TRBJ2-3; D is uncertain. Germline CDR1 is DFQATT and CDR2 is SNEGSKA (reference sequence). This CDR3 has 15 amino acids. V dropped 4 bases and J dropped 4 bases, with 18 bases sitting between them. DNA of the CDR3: TGCAGTGCTACACTCCTGCTGCGTAGTCCAGATACGCAGTATTTT. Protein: CSATLLLRSPDTQYF.

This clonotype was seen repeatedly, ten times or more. CDR3 in DNA: TGTGCCAGCAGCTCACCAGCGTTTGGGGTAGGGAATTCACCCCTCCACTTT. This gives the protein CASSSPAFGVGNSPLHF. The chain has TRBV11-2 and TRBJ1-6; D is unclear. V shed 4 bases and J shed 7 bases, with 20 bases lying between them. The CDR3 is made up of 17 amino acids. The V gene's germline CDR1 is SGHAT and CDR2 FQNNGV.

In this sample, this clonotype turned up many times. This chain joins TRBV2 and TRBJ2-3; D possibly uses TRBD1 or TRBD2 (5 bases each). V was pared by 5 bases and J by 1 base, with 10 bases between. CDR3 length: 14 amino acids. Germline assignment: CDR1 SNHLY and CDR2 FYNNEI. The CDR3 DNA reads TGTGCCAGCAGTTTGGGACGGCGCACAGATACGCAGTATTTT. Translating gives CASSLGRRTDTQYF.

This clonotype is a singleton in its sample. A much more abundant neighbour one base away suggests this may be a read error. The CDR3 region is CASSQLTGNAIYF. CDR3 DNA: TGTGCCAGCAGCCAACTGACAGGAAACGCCATATATTTT. The chain employs TRBV9 and TRBJ1-3; possibly TRBD1 for D (6 bases). The CDR3 spans 13 residues. Germline CDR1 SGDLS, CDR2 YYNGEE.

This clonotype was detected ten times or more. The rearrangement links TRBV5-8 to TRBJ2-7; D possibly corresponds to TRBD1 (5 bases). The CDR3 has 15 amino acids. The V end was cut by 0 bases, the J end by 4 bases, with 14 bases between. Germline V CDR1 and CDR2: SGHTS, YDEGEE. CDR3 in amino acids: CASSLGGALPYEQYF. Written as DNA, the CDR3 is TGTGCCAGCAGCTTGGGGGGCGCCCTTCCATACGAGCAGTACTTC.

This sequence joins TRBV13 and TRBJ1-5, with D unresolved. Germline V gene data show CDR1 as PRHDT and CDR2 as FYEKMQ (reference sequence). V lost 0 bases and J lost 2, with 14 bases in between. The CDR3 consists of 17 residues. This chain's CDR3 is CASSLGSGIRGNQPQHF. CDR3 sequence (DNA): TGTGCCAGCAGCTTAGGTTCCGGGATCCGTGGCAATCAGCCCCAGCATTTT.

CDR3 DNA: TGTGCCAGTAGTACACTCGGACGGCAAAACATTCAGTACTTC. Protein product: CASSTLGRQNIQYF. This chain connects TRBV19 to TRBJ2-4; D uncertain. This CDR3 region has 14 residues. The germline CDR1 and CDR2 sequences are LNHDA and SQIVND (reference sequence). V was clipped by 4 bases and J by 5 bases, with 12 bases between them.